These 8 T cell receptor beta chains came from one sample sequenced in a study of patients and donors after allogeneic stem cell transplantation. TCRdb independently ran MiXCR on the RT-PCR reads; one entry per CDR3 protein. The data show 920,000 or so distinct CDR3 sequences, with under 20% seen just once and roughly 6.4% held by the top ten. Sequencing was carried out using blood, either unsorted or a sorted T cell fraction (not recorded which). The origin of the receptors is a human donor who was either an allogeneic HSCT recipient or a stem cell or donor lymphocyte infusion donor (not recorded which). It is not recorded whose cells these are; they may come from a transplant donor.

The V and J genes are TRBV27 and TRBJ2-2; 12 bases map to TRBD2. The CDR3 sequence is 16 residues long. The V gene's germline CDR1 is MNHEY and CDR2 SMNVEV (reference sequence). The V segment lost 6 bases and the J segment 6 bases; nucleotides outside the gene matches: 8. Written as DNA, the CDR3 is TGTGCCAGCAGCCTCTCACTAGCGGGGGGCCCCGGGGAGCTGTTTTTT. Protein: CASSLSLAGGPGELFF.

The CDR3 DNA reads TGTGCCAGCAGCCCGGGACTCCGGGGCACAGATACGCAGTATTTT. Translated: CASSPGLRGTDTQYF. V gene TRBV14 combines with J gene TRBJ2-3; the D gene is possibly TRBD2 (6 bases). CDR3 length: 15 residues. The V end lost 4 bases, the J end lost 1 base, and 12 bases lay between the germline ends. CDR1 and CDR2 (germline): SGHDN, FVKESK.

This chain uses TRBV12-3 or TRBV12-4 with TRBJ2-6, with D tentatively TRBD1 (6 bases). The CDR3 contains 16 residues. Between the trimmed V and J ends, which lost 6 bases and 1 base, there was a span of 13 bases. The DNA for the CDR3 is TGTGCCAGCAGGCGACTGACAGGTTCTGGGGCCAACGTCCTGACTTTC. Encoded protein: CASRRLTGSGANVLTF.

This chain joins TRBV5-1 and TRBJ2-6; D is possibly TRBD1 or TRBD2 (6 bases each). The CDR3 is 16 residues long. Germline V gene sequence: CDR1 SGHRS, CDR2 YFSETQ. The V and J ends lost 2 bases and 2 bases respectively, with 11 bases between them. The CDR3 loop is CASSFDGGAGANVLTF. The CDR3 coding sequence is TGCGCCAGCAGCTTTGACGGGGGCGCTGGGGCCAACGTCCTGACTTTC.

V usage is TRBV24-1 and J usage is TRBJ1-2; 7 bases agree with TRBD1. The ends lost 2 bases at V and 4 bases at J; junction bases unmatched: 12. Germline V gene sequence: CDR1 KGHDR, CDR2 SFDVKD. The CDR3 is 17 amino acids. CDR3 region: CATSDWVTGTSFYGYTF. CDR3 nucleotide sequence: TGTGCCACCAGTGATTGGGTGACAGGGACTAGTTTCTATGGCTACACCTTC.

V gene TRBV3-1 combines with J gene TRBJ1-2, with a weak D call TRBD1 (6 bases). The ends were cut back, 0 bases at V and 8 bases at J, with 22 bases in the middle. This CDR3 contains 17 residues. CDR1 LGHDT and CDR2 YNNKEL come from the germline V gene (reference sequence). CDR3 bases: TGTGCCAGCAGCCAAGACGAGTTGGGACAAAACAGACGGGGCTACACCTTC. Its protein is CASSQDELGQNRRGYTF.

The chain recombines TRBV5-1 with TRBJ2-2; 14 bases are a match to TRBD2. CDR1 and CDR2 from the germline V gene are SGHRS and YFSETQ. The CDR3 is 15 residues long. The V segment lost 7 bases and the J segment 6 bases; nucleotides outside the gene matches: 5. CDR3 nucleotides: TGCGCCAGCCACCCGGGACTAGCGGGAGCCGGGGAGCTGTTTTTT. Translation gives CASHPGLAGAGELFF.

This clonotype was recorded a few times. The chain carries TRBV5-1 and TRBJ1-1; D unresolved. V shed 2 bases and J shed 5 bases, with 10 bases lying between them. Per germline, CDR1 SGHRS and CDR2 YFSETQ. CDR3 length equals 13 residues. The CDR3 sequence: CASSFSWGTEAFF. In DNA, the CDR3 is TGCGCCAGCAGCTTCAGTTGGGGTACTGAAGCTTTCTTT. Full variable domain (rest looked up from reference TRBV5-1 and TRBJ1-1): KAGVTQTPRYLIKTRGQQVTLSCSPISGHRSVSWYQQTPGQGLQFLFEYFSETQRNKGNFPGRFSGRQFSNSRSEMNVSTLELGDSALYLCASSFSWGTEAFFGQGTRLTVV.